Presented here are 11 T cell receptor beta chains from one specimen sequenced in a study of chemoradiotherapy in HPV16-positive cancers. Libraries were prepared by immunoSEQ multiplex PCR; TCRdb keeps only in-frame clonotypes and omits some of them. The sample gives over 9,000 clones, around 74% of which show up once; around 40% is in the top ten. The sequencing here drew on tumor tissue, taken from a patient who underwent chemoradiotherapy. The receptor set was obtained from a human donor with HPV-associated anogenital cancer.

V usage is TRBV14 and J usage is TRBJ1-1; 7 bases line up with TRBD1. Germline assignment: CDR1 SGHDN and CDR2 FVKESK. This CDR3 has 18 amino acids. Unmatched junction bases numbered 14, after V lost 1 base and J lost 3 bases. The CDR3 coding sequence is TGTGCCAGCAGCCAAGTTGGGCAGGGGGAGAGGTTGGACACTGAAGCTTTCTTT. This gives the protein CASSQVGQGERLDTEAFF.

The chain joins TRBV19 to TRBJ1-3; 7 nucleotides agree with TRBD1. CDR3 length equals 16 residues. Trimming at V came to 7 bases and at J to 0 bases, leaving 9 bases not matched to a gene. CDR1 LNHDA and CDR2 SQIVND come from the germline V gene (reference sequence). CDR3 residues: CASKPGTATSGNTIYF. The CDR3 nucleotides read TGTGCCAGTAAGCCCGGGACAGCGACCTCTGGAAACACCATATATTTT.

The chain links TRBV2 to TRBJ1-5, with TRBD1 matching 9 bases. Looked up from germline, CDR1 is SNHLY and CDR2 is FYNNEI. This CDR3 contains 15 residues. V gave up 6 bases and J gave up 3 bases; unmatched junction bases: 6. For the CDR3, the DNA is TGTGCCAGCAGCGGACAGGGGACGAACAATCAGCCCCAGCATTTT. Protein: CASSGQGTNNQPQHF. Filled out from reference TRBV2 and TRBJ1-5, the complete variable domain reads EPEVTQTPSHQVTQMGQEVILRCVPISNHLYFYWYRQILGQKVEFLVSFYNNEISEKSEIFDDQFSVERPDGSNFTLKIRSTKLEDSAMYFCASSGQGTNNQPQHFGDGTRLSIL.

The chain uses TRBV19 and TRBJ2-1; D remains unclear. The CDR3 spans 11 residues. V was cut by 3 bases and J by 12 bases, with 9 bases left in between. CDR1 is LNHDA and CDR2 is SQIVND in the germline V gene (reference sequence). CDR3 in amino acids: CASSILVWQFF. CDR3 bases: TGTGCCAGTAGTATTTTAGTTTGGCAGTTCTTC.

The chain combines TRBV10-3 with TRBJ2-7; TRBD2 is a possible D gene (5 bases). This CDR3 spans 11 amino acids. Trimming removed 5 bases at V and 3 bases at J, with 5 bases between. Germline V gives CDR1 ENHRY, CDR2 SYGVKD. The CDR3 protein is CAISRDYEQYF. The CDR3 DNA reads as TGTGCCATCAGTCGGGACTACGAGCAGTACTTC.

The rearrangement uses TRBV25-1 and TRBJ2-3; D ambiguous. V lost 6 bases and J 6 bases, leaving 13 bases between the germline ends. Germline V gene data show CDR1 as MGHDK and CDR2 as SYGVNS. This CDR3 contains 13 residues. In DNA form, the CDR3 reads TGTGCCAGCAGCCAACAAGATCCGGATACGCAGTATTTT. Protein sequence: CASSQQDPDTQYF.

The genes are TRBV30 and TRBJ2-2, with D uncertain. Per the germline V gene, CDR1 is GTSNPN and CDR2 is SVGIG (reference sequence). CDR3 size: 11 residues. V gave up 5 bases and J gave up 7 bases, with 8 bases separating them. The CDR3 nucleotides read TGTGCCTGGGCCGCCGACGGGGAGCTGTTTTTT. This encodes CAWAADGELFF.

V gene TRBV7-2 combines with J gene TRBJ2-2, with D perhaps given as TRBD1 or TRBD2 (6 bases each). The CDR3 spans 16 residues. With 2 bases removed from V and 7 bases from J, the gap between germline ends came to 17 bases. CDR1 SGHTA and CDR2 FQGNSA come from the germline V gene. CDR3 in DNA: TGTGCCAGCAGCTTACTAGGGGGGACCTTGGGCGGGGAGCTGTTTTTT. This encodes CASSLLGGTLGGELFF.

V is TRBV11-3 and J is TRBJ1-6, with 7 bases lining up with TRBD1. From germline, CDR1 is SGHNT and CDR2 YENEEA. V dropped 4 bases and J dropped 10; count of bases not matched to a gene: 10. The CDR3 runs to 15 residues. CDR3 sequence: CASSSRGQVSSPLHF. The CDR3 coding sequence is TGTGCCAGCAGCTCCCGAGGACAGGTCAGCTCACCCCTCCACTTT.

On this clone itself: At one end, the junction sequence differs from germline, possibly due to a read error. This CDR3 reads CASSYRVNTEAFF. CDR3 coding DNA: TGTGCTAGCAGCTACAGGGTGAACACTGAAGCTTTCTTT. The chain combines TRBV7-7 with TRBJ1-1; D might be TRBD1 (6 bases). Germline CDR1 is SSHAT and CDR2 is FNYEAQ (reference sequence). The CDR3 runs 13 residues.

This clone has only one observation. CDR3 protein: CASSVGQGTGKTQYF. CDR3 DNA sequence: TGTGCCAGCAGCGTGGGACAGGGTACGGGAAAGACCCAGTACTTC. J is TRBJ2-5 and V is TRBV2; TRBD1 matches at 9 bases. Per the germline V gene, CDR1 is SNHLY and CDR2 is FYNNEI. CDR3 length: 15 amino acids. V lost 6 bases, J lost 6 bases, and 11 bases stayed unmatched.